Each of the 30 T cell receptor beta chains below was sequenced from the same sample in a study of T cell responses to AZD1222 COVID-19 vaccine. The data were produced by immunoSEQ multiplex PCR, yet TCRdb's version contains in-frame clones alone and is incomplete. The sample holds about 150,000 clones, approximately 90% seen once. The input for sequencing was peripheral blood, taken on day 0 of AZD1222 vaccination. The origin of the receptors is an adult in good health.

The V gene is TRBV10-2, the J gene TRBJ1-3; D is unclear. CDR3 size: 14 residues. The germline V gene encodes CDR1 WSHSY and CDR2 SAAADI. V lost 3 bases to trimming and J lost 0 bases, with 6 bases between them. CDR3 in DNA: TGCGCCAGCAGTGATCCGAGCTCTGGAAACACCATATATTTT. As protein: CASSDPSSGNTIYF.

The chain has TRBV6-5 and TRBJ1-6; 9 bases are a match to TRBD1. The germline V gene encodes CDR1 MNHEY and CDR2 SVGAGI. This CDR3 has 13 residues. J gave up 6 bases and V 10 bases, and 4 bases lay outside the gene matches. The chain's CDR3 is CATRDRANSPLHF. The DNA for the CDR3 is TGTGCCACCCGGGACAGGGCTAATTCACCCCTCCACTTT.

This clone has just one count. J is TRBJ1-2 and V is TRBV28; D call uncertain. Trimming took 2 bases from V and 8 from J, leaving 9 bases between them. CDR1 is MDHEN and CDR2 is SYDVKM in the germline V gene. This CDR3 is built from 12 residues. The chain's CDR3 is CASSLTGYGYTF. The CDR3 coding sequence is TGTGCCAGCAGTTTAACGGGGTACGGCTACACCTTC.

This clone was seen a single time. V gene TRBV27 combines with J gene TRBJ2-7; unclear D gene. Trimming took off 2 bases at V and 2 bases at J, with 10 bases between the two ends. The germline gives CDR1 MNHEY, CDR2 SMNVEV (reference sequence). The CDR3 covers 14 residues. The CDR3 protein is CASSLAPEPYEQYF. The CDR3 DNA sequence: TGTGCCAGCAGTTTAGCTCCGGAACCCTACGAGCAGTACTTC.

This chain joins TRBV6-5 and TRBJ2-7; D assignment may be TRBD1 or TRBD2 (5 bases each). The V and J ends lost 6 bases and 1 base respectively, with 10 bases between them. Germline V gene sequence: CDR1 MNHEY, CDR2 SVGAGI. The CDR3 is 13 amino acids. The CDR3 nucleotides are TGTGCCAGCAGGGGAGACAGATCCTACGAGCAGTACTTC. Amino acid sequence: CASRGDRSYEQYF.

The chain employs TRBV24-1 and TRBJ2-2, with 7 bases aligning to TRBD1. The germline V gene encodes CDR1 KGHDR and CDR2 SFDVKD. This CDR3 has 16 amino acids. V trimming: 5 bases; J trimming: 4 bases; junction bases outside the gene matches: 9. CDR3 in DNA: TGTGCCACCAGTGTAGTAGGGGGCGTAGGCACCGGGGAGCTGTTTTTT. Translated, it gives CATSVVGGVGTGELFF.

The sample holds a few counts of this clone. This rearrangement joins TRBV19 to TRBJ1-5; no clear D gene. V lost 7 bases and J lost 0, with 10 bases in between. CDR1 and CDR2 (germline): LNHDA, SQIVND (reference sequence). The CDR3 length is 14 residues. The CDR3 sequence is CASTLQSSNQPQHF. DNA for the CDR3: TGTGCCAGTACTTTGCAGTCTAGCAATCAGCCCCAGCATTTT. Complete variable domain (other parts from reference TRBV19 and TRBJ1-5): DGGITQSPKYLFRKEGQNVTLSCEQNLNHDAMYWYRQDPGQGLRLIYYSQIVNDFQKGDIAEGYSVSREKKESFPLTVTSAQKNPTAFYLCASTLQSSNQPQHFGDGTRLSIL.

V is TRBV19 and J is TRBJ1-5, with D possibly matching TRBD1 (5 bases). The germline V gene encodes CDR1 LNHDA and CDR2 SQIVND (reference sequence). V was cut by 5 bases and J by 1 base, with 9 bases left in between. CDR3 length: 14 amino acids. In nucleotides, the CDR3 is TGTGCCAGTAGTGTTCAGGGCAGCAATCAGCCCCAGCATTTT. Protein product: CASSVQGSNQPQHF.

The CDR3 protein is CASSPEGRPGQPQHF. The CDR3 DNA reads as TGTGCCAGCAGCCCCGAGGGTCGCCCAGGTCAGCCCCAGCATTTT. The chain has TRBV27 and TRBJ1-5; D is ambiguous. The CDR3 totals 15 residues. V was pared by 6 bases and J by 6 bases, with 18 bases between. Looked up from germline, CDR1 is MNHEY and CDR2 is SMNVEV (reference sequence).

CDR3 residues: CASTNQETQYF. The CDR3 DNA reads TGTGCCAGCACCAATCAAGAGACCCAGTACTTC. The J gene is TRBJ2-5, the V gene TRBV9; D not certain. With 6 bases removed from V and 2 bases from J, the gap between germline ends came to 5 bases. CDR1 SGDLS and CDR2 YYNGEE come from the germline V gene. The CDR3 totals 11 residues.

The J gene is TRBJ1-6, the V gene TRBV28, with TRBD1 identical over 8 bases. V trimming: 4 bases; J trimming: 0 bases; junction bases outside the gene matches: 2. This CDR3 is built from 16 residues. The V gene's germline CDR1 is MDHEN and CDR2 SYDVKM. The CDR3 nucleotides read TGTGCCAGCAGTTACGGACAGGGCTCCTATAATTCACCCCTCCACTTT. It translates to CASSYGQGSYNSPLHF.

The sample holds one count of this clone. The chain joins TRBV2 to TRBJ1-5; D not certain. The CDR3 spans 16 residues. V dropped 3 bases and J dropped 0 bases, with 12 bases sitting between them. Germline V gene sequence: CDR1 SNHLY, CDR2 FYNNEI. The CDR3 is CASSDVQIYSNQPQHF. The CDR3 nucleotides are TGTGCCAGCAGTGATGTGCAGATTTATAGCAATCAGCCCCAGCATTTT.

There are a few counts of this clone. The chain carries TRBV28 and TRBJ1-2; 7 bases line up with TRBD1. V gave up 3 bases and J gave up 4 bases; unmatched junction bases: 5. Germline CDR1 reads MDHEN; CDR2 reads SYDVKM. This CDR3 comprises 14 residues. The CDR3 DNA is TGTGCCAGCAGTTTTAGGACAGGCGGCTATGGCTACACCTTC. Translating gives CASSFRTGGYGYTF.

This chain connects TRBV6-5 to TRBJ2-7; tentatively, D is TRBD2 (6 bases). Germline CDR1 MNHEY, CDR2 SVGAGI. V lost 0 bases and J lost 4, with 16 bases in between. CDR3 length equals 16 residues. The CDR3 region is CASSYSDSSGYYEQYF. The CDR3 nucleotides read TGTGCCAGCAGTTACTCAGATTCCAGCGGGTATTACGAGCAGTACTTC.

CDR3 protein: CATSDETRRTGGTDTQYF. The CDR3 DNA reads as TGTGCCACCAGTGATGAGACCCGGCGGACAGGGGGCACAGATACGCAGTATTTT. This chain joins TRBV24-1 and TRBJ2-3; 9 nucleotides line up with TRBD1. The CDR3 has 18 amino acids. J gave up 1 base and V 3 bases, and 10 bases lay outside the gene matches. CDR1 KGHDR and CDR2 SFDVKD come from the germline V gene.

The V and J genes are TRBV14 and TRBJ1-1; 7 nucleotides line up with TRBD1. The trim removed 3 bases at V and 2 bases at J, leaving 6 bases unmatched. This CDR3 contains 15 residues. Germline-derived CDR1 and CDR2 are SGHDN and FVKESK. The CDR3 reads CASSQYRQGNTEAFF. The CDR3 DNA reads as TGTGCCAGCAGCCAGTATAGACAGGGAAACACTGAAGCTTTCTTT.

Written as DNA, the CDR3 is TGTGCCAGCAGTTACTCGATTGGCGGGAGTATCGATACGCAGTATTTT. It translates to CASSYSIGGSIDTQYF. The chain has TRBV6-6 and TRBJ2-3; 7 bases are a match to TRBD2. Germline V gene sequence: CDR1 MNHNY, CDR2 SVGAGI (reference sequence). V lost 0 bases, J lost 6 bases, and 9 bases stayed unmatched. The CDR3 is 16 amino acids.

The chain is built from TRBV6-1 and TRBJ2-7; no firm D call. V lost 1 base, J lost 5 bases, and 9 bases lay in between. CDR3 length: 13 residues. Germline CDR1 reads MNHNS; CDR2 reads SASEGT. CDR3 coding DNA: TGTGCCAGCAGTGAAGGACAACCCCACGAGCAGTACTTC. Protein sequence: CASSEGQPHEQYF.

This chain connects TRBV11-2 to TRBJ2-2, with D tentatively TRBD2 (5 bases). Germline V lookup: CDR1 SGHAT, CDR2 FQNNGV. This CDR3 contains 13 residues. The V end lost 5 bases, the J end lost 8 bases, and 12 bases lay between the germline ends. CDR3 amino acids: CASSGHGEGELFF. As DNA, the CDR3 is TGTGCCAGCAGCGGGCACGGGGAAGGGGAGCTGTTTTTT.

The chain is built from TRBV27 and TRBJ2-3; unclear D gene. Germline V lookup: CDR1 MNHEY, CDR2 SMNVEV (reference sequence). The CDR3 length is 14 residues. V was cut by 4 bases and J by 0 bases, with 8 bases left in between. CDR3 sequence: CASSWAASTDTQYF. DNA of the CDR3: TGTGCCAGCAGTTGGGCAGCTAGCACAGATACGCAGTATTTT.

The CDR3: CASSLLAGSDTQYF. The CDR3 DNA follows: TGTGCCAGCAGCTTACTAGCGGGATCAGATACGCAGTATTTT. The chain joins TRBV7-2 to TRBJ2-3; 9 positions match TRBD2. The V gene end was trimmed by 2 bases and the J gene end by 4 bases; junction bases not matched to a gene: 1. Germline assignment: CDR1 SGHTA and CDR2 FQGNSA. CDR3 length: 14 amino acids.

This chain joins TRBV5-1 and TRBJ1-6; D unresolved. Germline V lookup: CDR1 SGHRS, CDR2 YFSETQ. Trimming removed 4 bases from V and 2 bases from J, with 7 bases in between. The CDR3 is 14 amino acids. CDR3 in amino acids: CASSGTAYNSPLHF. The CDR3 DNA is TGCGCCAGCAGCGGCACAGCCTATAATTCACCCCTCCACTTT.

The chain is built from TRBV5-4 and TRBJ1-1; no reliable D call. Germline-derived CDR1 and CDR2 are SGHNT and YYREEE (reference sequence). Trimming cost V 4 bases and J 6 bases, with 10 bases left between them. This CDR3 has 12 residues. CDR3 region: CASSLDWAEAFF. CDR3 sequence (DNA): TGTGCCAGCAGCCTGGACTGGGCTGAAGCTTTCTTT.

The chain couples TRBV5-1 to TRBJ1-2, with D maybe TRBD1 (6 bases). The CDR3 extends over 13 amino acids. V lost 3 bases and J lost 4, with 10 bases in between. Germline V gives CDR1 SGHRS, CDR2 YFSETQ. The CDR3 sequence: CASSSRGGYGYTF. CDR3 DNA: TGCGCCAGCAGCTCCAGGGGAGGCTATGGCTACACCTTC.

J is TRBJ2-3 and V is TRBV10-3, with D possibly matching TRBD1 (6 bases). CDR1 and CDR2 (germline): ENHRY, SYGVKD. The CDR3 runs to 17 residues. The V end lost 8 bases, the J end lost 3 bases, and 24 bases lay between the germline ends. The CDR3 is CAISDSGDGRWTDTQYF. The CDR3 nucleotides read TGTGCCATCTCCGATTCAGGGGATGGTAGGTGGACAGATACGCAGTATTTT.

V is TRBV19 and J is TRBJ2-7; D perhaps matches TRBD1 (7 bases). V gave up 6 bases and J gave up 7 bases, with 22 bases separating them. Germline V lookup: CDR1 LNHDA, CDR2 SQIVND (reference sequence). The CDR3 is made up of 15 amino acids. CDR3: CASSEGGTAYEEQYF. DNA of the CDR3: TGTGCCAGTAGCGAGGGCGGGACAGCCTACGAGGAGCAGTACTTC.

A remark on this clone: The same CDR3 arises from other DNA sequences in this sample as well. This sequence joins TRBV19 and TRBJ2-2; either TRBD1 or TRBD2 may fit D (5 bases each). Germline V gene lookup returns CDR1 LNHDA and CDR2 SQIVND (reference sequence). CDR3 length equals 13 residues. Trimming removed 3 bases from V and 5 bases from J, with 7 bases in between. The CDR3 DNA follows: TGTGCCAGTAGTATTGAGGGGACCGGGGAGCTGTTTTTT. As protein: CASSIEGTGELFF.

J is TRBJ2-7 and V is TRBV18; D might be TRBD1 (6 bases). V lost 3 bases to trimming and J lost 3 bases, with 9 bases between them. This CDR3 region has 13 residues. Germline V gene sequence: CDR1 KGHSH, CDR2 LQKENI. CDR3 region: CASSPRGNYEQYF. The CDR3 nucleotides read TGTGCCAGCTCACCCAGGGGAAACTACGAGCAGTACTTC.

This chain links TRBV5-1 with TRBJ2-5; no clear D gene. The CDR3 has 14 amino acids. Germline loops: CDR1 SGHRS, CDR2 YFSETQ. Trimming pared 3 bases from V and 2 bases from J, leaving 11 bases between. This CDR3 reads CASSSTRAQETQYF. As DNA, the CDR3 is TGCGCCAGCAGCTCAACCCGGGCACAAGAGACCCAGTACTTC.

This sequence joins TRBV24-1 and TRBJ2-1, with D hard to call. The CDR3 totals 14 residues. Per the germline V gene, CDR1 is KGHDR and CDR2 is SFDVKD. V was pared by 0 bases and J by 6 bases, with 8 bases between. The CDR3 loop is CATSDLPPSNEQFF. CDR3 sequence (DNA): TGTGCCACCAGTGATTTGCCTCCGTCCAATGAGCAGTTCTTC.